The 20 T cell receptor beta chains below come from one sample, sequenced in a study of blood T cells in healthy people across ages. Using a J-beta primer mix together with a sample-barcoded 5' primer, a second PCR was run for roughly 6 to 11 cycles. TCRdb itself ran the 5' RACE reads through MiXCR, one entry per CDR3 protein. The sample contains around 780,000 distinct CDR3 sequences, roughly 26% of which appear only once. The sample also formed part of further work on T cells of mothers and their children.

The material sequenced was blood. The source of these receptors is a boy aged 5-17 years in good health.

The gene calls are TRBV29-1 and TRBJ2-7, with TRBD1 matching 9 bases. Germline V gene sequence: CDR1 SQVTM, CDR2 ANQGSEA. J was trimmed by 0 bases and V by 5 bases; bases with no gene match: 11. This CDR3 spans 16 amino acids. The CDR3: CSVQGAWGQGSYEQYF. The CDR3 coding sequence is TGCAGCGTTCAAGGCGCGTGGGGACAGGGCTCCTACGAGCAGTACTTC.

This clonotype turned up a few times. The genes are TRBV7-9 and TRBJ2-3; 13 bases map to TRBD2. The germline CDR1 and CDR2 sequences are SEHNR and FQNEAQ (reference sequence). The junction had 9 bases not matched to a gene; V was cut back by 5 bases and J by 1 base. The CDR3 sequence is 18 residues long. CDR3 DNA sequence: TGTGCCAGCAGCAGCCGACTAGGGACTAGCGGGGGCACAGATACGCAGTATTTT. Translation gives CASSSRLGTSGGTDTQYF.

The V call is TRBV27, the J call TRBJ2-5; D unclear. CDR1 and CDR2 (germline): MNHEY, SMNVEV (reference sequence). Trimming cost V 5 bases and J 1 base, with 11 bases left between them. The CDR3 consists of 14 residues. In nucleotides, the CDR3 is TGTGCCAGCAGTCCCCTCGACCCCCAAGAGACCCAGTACTTC. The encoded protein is CASSPLDPQETQYF.

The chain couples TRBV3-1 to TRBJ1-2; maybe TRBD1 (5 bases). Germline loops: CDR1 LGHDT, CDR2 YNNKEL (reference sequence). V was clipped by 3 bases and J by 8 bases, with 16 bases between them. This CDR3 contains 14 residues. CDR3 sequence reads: CASSHGGLVGGYTF. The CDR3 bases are TGTGCCAGCAGCCATGGGGGACTCGTGGGGGGCTACACCTTC.

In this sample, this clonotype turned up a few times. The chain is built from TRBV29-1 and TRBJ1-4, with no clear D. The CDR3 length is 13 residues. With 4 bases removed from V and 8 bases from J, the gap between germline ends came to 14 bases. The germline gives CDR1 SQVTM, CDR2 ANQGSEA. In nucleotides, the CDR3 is TGCAGCGTTGCAGCCCCGAGAGGGGAAAAACTGTTTTTT. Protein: CSVAAPRGEKLFF.

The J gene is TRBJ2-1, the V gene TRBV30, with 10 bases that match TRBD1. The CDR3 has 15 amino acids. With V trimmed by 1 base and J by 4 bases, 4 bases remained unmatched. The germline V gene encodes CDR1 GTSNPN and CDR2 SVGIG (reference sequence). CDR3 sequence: CAWSERTGGYNEQFF. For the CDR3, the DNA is TGTGCCTGGAGTGAACGGACAGGGGGATACAATGAGCAGTTCTTC.

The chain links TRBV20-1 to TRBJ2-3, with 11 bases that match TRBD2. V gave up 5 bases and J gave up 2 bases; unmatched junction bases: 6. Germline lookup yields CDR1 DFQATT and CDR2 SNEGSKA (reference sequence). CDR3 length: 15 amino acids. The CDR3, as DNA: TGCAGTGCTGCCAGACTAGCGGGGCTCACAGATACGCAGTATTTT. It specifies CSAARLAGLTDTQYF.

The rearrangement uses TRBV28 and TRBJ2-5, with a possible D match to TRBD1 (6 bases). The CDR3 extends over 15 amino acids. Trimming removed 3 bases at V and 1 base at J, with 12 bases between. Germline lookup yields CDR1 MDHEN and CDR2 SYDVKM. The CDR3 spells CASSLRQALQETQYF. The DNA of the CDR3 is TGTGCCAGCAGTTTGCGACAGGCGCTCCAAGAGACCCAGTACTTC.

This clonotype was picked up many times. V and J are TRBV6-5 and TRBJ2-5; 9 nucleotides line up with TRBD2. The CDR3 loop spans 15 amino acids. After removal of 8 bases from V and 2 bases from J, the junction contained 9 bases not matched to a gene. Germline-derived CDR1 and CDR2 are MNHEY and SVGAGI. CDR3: CASCPAGGSQETQYF. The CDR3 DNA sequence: TGTGCCAGCTGCCCCGCGGGGGGGAGTCAAGAGACCCAGTACTTC.

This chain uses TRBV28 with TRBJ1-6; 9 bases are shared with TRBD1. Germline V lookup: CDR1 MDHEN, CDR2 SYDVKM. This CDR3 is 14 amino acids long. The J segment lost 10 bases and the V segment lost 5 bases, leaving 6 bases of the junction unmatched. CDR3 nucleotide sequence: TGTGCCAGCAGTATGGGACAGGGTAACTCACCCCTCCACTTT. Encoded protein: CASSMGQGNSPLHF.

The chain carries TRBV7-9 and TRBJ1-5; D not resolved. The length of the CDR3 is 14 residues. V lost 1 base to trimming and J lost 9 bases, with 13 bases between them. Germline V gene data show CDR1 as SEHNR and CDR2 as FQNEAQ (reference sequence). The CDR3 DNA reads TGTGCCAGCAGCTTAGACGGAGGTGTAAGGCCCCAGCATTTT. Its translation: CASSLDGGVRPQHF. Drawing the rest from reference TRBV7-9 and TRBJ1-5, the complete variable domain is DTGVSQNPRHKITKRGQNVTFRCDPISEHNRLYWYRQTLGQGPEFLTYFQNEAQLEKSRLLSDRFSAERPKGSFSTLEIQRTEQGDSAMYLCASSLDGGVRPQHFGDGTRLSIL.

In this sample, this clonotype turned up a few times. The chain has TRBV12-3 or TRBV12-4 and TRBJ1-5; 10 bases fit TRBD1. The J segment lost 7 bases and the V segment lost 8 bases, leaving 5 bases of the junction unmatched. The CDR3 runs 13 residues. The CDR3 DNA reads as TGTGCCAGCGGACAGGGGGACGGCCAGCCCCAGCATTTT. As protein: CASGQGDGQPQHF.

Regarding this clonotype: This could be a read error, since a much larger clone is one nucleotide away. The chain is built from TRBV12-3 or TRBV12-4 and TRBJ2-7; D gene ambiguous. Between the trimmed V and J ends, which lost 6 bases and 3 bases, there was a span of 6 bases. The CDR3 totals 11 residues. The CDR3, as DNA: TGTGCCAGCAGCAAAGACTACGAGCAGTACTTC. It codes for CASSKDYEQYF.

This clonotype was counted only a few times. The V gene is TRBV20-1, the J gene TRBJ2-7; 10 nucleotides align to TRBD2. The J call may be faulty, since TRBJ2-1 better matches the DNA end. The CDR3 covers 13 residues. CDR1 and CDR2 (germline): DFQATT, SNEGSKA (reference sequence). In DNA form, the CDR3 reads TGCAGTGCTACCGGGACTAGCGACAATGAGCAGTTCTTC. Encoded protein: CSATGTSDNEQFF.

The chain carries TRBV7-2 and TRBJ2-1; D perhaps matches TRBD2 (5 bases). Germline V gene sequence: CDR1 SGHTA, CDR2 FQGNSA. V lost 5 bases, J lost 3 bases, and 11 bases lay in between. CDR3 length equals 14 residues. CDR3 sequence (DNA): TGTGCCAGCAGCCCCGAGCGGATCTACAATGAGCAGTTCTTC. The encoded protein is CASSPERIYNEQFF. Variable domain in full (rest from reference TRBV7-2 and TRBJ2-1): GAGVSQSPSNKVTEKGKDVELRCDPISGHTALYWYRQSLGQGLEFLIYFQGNSAPDKSGLPSDRFSAERTGGSVSTLTIQRTQQEDSAVYLCASSPERIYNEQFFGPGTRLTVL.

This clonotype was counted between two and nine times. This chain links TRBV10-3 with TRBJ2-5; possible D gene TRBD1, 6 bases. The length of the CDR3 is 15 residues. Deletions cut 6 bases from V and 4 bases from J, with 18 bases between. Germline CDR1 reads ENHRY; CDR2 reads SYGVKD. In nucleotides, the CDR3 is TGTGCCATCAGATACAGGGATGACGCGATAGAGACCCAGTACTTC. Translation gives CAIRYRDDAIETQYF.

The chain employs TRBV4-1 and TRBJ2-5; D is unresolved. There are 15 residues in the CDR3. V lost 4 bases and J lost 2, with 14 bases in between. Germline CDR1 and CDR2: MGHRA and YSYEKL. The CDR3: CASSLRLDRQETQYF. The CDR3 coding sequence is TGCGCCAGCAGCCTTCGGTTAGACCGTCAAGAGACCCAGTACTTC.

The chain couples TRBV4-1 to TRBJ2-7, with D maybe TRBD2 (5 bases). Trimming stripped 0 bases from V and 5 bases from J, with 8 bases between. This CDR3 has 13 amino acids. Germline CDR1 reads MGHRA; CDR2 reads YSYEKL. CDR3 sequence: CASSQEGLDEQYF. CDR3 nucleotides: TGCGCCAGCAGCCAAGAAGGACTTGACGAGCAGTACTTC.

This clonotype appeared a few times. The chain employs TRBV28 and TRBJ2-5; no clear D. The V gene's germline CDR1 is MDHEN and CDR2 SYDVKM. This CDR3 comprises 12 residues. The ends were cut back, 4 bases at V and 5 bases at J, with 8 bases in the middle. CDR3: CASSYGVETQYF. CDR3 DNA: TGTGCCAGCAGTTACGGAGTGGAGACCCAGTACTTC.

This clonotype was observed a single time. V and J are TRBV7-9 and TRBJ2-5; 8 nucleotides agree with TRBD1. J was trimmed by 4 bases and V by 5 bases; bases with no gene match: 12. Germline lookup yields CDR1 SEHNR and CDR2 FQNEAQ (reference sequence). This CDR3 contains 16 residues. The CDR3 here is CASSPNPQDRAETQYF. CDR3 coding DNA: TGTGCCAGCAGCCCGAACCCACAGGACAGGGCAGAGACCCAGTACTTC.